Below are 22 T cell receptor beta chains sequenced from a single sample in a study of blood T cell repertoires in COVID-19. Produced via immunoSEQ multiplex PCR; TCRdb's table is partial and in-frame only. The sample records roughly 90,000 clones, 75% to 85% being singletons. Sequenced: peripheral blood. These receptors all stem from a woman between 65 and 79 years old with acute or convalescent COVID-19.

The rearrangement uses TRBV2 and TRBJ1-2, with TRBD1 identical over 7 bases. CDR3 length equals 13 residues. J was trimmed by 6 bases and V by 3 bases; bases with no gene match: 4. Germline lookup yields CDR1 SNHLY and CDR2 FYNNEI. The CDR3 spells CASSDPRGNGYTF. DNA for the CDR3: TGTGCCAGCAGTGATCCCAGGGGGAATGGCTACACCTTC.

The V gene is TRBV7-3, the J gene TRBJ2-3, with 10 positions matching TRBD2. Per the germline V gene, CDR1 is SGHTA and CDR2 is FQGTGA. J lost 4 bases, V lost 4 bases, and 5 bases had no gene match. The CDR3 extends over 15 amino acids. CDR3 loop: CASSSLAGGADTQYF. The CDR3 region has the DNA TGTGCCAGCAGCTCCTTAGCGGGAGGTGCAGATACGCAGTATTTT.

The V and J genes are TRBV6-2 or TRBV6-3 and TRBJ2-3; D remains ambiguous. The V and J ends lost 5 bases and 4 bases respectively, with 10 bases between them. This CDR3 is 13 amino acids long. CDR1 and CDR2 (germline): MNHEY, SVGEGT. CDR3 sequence: CASSLLTSDTQYF. For the CDR3, the DNA is TGTGCCAGCAGTCTACTCACCTCAGATACGCAGTATTTT.

The chain uses TRBV6-2 or TRBV6-3 and TRBJ1-5; D is perhaps TRBD1 (5 bases). CDR3 length equals 14 residues. CDR1 is MNHEY, CDR2 SVGEGT, per germline. The V gene lost 4 bases and the J gene lost 9 bases, with 16 bases spanning the gap. CDR3 sequence reads: CASSLGAGTRPQHF. The CDR3 DNA reads TGTGCCAGCAGTTTAGGCGCGGGGACCCGGCCCCAGCATTTT.

The V and J genes are TRBV6-5 and TRBJ1-1; weak D call: TRBD1 (6 bases). CDR1 is MNHEY and CDR2 is SVGAGI in the germline V gene. The ends were cut back, 0 bases at V and 6 bases at J, with 14 bases in the middle. CDR3 size: 15 residues. The CDR3 is CASSYSGARGAEAFF. Here the CDR3 DNA reads TGTGCCAGCAGTTACTCGGGGGCTCGGGGAGCTGAAGCTTTCTTT.

The chain links TRBV7-7 to TRBJ2-1; 15 bases are a match to TRBD2. Unmatched junction bases numbered 6, after V lost 3 bases and J lost 9 bases. Germline-derived CDR1 and CDR2 are SSHAT and FNYEAQ (reference sequence). The CDR3 sequence is 16 residues long. The CDR3 nucleotides read TGTGCCAGCAGCTTCGGGACTAGCGGGGGGACCGGTGAGCAGTTCTTC. Encoded protein: CASSFGTSGGTGEQFF.

The chain carries TRBV18 and TRBJ1-5, with D unclear. V gave up 5 bases and J gave up 5 bases, with 13 bases separating them. Germline V gene sequence: CDR1 KGHSH, CDR2 LQKENI. This CDR3 comprises 14 residues. The CDR3 loop reads CASSTSWGDQPQHF. CDR3 sequence (DNA): TGTGCCAGCTCAACCAGTTGGGGAGATCAGCCCCAGCATTTT.

The V call is TRBV6-1, the J call TRBJ1-5; TRBD1 matches 8 bases. Germline loops: CDR1 MNHNS, CDR2 SASEGT. This CDR3 is 16 amino acids long. V lost 4 bases and J lost 0; bases outside the gene matches: 5. The CDR3 coding sequence is TGTGCCAGCAGTGCACAGGGGGTGGATAGCAATCAGCCCCAGCATTTT. Its translation is CASSAQGVDSNQPQHF.

V gene TRBV10-2 combines with J gene TRBJ1-1, with 8 bases that match TRBD1. V trimming: 3 bases; J trimming: 4 bases; junction bases outside the gene matches: 7. The CDR3 covers 15 residues. Per germline, CDR1 WSHSY and CDR2 SAAADI. The DNA for the CDR3 is TGCGCCAGCAGTGACAGGGGGCGGGCGAGCACTGAAGCTTTCTTT. Protein sequence: CASSDRGRASTEAFF.

CDR3 protein: CASSSLAGARNIQYF. The CDR3 DNA reads TGTGCCAGCAGCTCCTTAGCGGGGGCTAGGAACATTCAGTACTTC. The J gene is TRBJ2-4, the V gene TRBV7-8, with 9 bases aligning to TRBD2. Germline trimming cut 4 bases from V and 7 bases from J; bases unmatched to any gene: 8. CDR1 is SGHVS and CDR2 is FQNEAQ in the germline V gene. The CDR3 loop spans 15 amino acids.

This chain links TRBV4-2 with TRBJ1-2; TRBD1 agrees at 7 bases. The CDR3 contains 16 residues. The ends lost 8 bases at V and 4 bases at J; junction bases unmatched: 16. The germline gives CDR1 LGHNA, CDR2 YNFKEQ. This chain's CDR3 is CASGAQGKRTGYGYTF. CDR3 nucleotides: TGTGCCAGCGGAGCACAGGGGAAGAGGACAGGCTATGGCTACACCTTC.

The chain recombines TRBV2 with TRBJ2-2; tentative D call: TRBD1 (6 bases). Trimming took 7 bases from V and 6 from J, leaving 18 bases between them. This CDR3 region has 15 residues. Germline V gene lookup returns CDR1 SNHLY and CDR2 FYNNEI. The CDR3 region has the DNA TGTGCCAGCAAGGGGGTGTCCGGTCGGGCCGGGGAGCTGTTTTTT. The encoded protein is CASKGVSGRAGELFF.

The rearrangement joins TRBV2 to TRBJ1-1, with D uncertain. The CDR3 runs to 13 residues. Trimming stripped 7 bases from V and 5 bases from J, with 14 bases between. CDR1 and CDR2 from the germline V gene are SNHLY and FYNNEI. The CDR3 nucleotides are TGTGCCAGCATCCTTGACACCCGAACTGAAGCTTTCTTT. Its translation is CASILDTRTEAFF.

This chain connects TRBV5-5 to TRBJ2-7; 10 bases align to TRBD1. V was pared by 2 bases and J by 3 bases, with 8 bases of the junction left unmatched. The CDR3 sequence is 16 residues long. Germline CDR1 and CDR2: SGHKS and YYEKEE (reference sequence). The CDR3 sequence is CASSLLAGQGNYEQYF. The CDR3, as DNA: TGTGCCAGCAGCTTATTAGCGGGACAGGGGAACTACGAGCAGTACTTC.

This clone appeared a few times. The V and J genes are TRBV28 and TRBJ1-6; D is unclear. CDR1 is MDHEN, CDR2 SYDVKM, per germline. The CDR3 sequence is 14 residues long. The V end lost 1 base, the J end lost 5 bases, and 6 bases lay between the germline ends. The DNA for the CDR3 is TGTGCCAGCAGTTTATCGGGTAATAATTCACCCCTCCACTTT. Its protein product is CASSLSGNNSPLHF.

This clone appeared once. The chain links TRBV5-1 to TRBJ2-1, with 8 bases lining up with TRBD2. The CDR3 spans 16 residues. Germline lookup yields CDR1 SGHRS and CDR2 YFSETQ. The trim removed 0 bases at V and 0 bases at J, leaving 2 bases unmatched. The CDR3 nucleotides read TGCGCCAGCAGCTTGGAGGGACTAGGCTCCTACAATGAGCAGTTCTTC. This codes for CASSLEGLGSYNEQFF.

This CDR3 is CASSLEGGTNFNEQFF. For the CDR3, the DNA is TGTGCCAGCAGCTTAGAGGGCGGGACCAACTTCAATGAGCAGTTCTTC. J is TRBJ2-1 and V is TRBV11-3; D might be TRBD2 (6 bases). Germline V CDR1 and CDR2: SGHNT, YENEEA. V was trimmed by 0 bases and J by 6 bases, leaving 15 bases between them. The CDR3 extends over 16 amino acids.

This chain joins TRBV15 and TRBJ2-7; the D gene is possibly TRBD2 (5 bases). Looked up from germline, CDR1 is LNHNV and CDR2 is YYDKDF (reference sequence). The CDR3 has 13 residues. V lost 8 bases, J lost 5 bases, and 16 bases lay in between. Here the CDR3 reads CATQNILGNEQYF. In nucleotides, the CDR3 is TGTGCCACCCAGAACATACTCGGGAACGAGCAGTACTTC.

The rearrangement uses TRBV7-6 and TRBJ1-3; TRBD1 might be the D (5 bases). V dropped 2 bases and J dropped 2 bases, with 10 bases sitting between them. The CDR3 has 15 residues. CDR1 and CDR2 from the germline V gene are SGHVS and FNYEAQ. The CDR3 protein is CASSLSGAAGNTIYF. The DNA of the CDR3 is TGTGCCAGCAGCTTAAGTGGGGCCGCTGGAAACACCATATATTTT.

The chain uses TRBV30 and TRBJ2-7; D might be TRBD2 (5 bases). The length of the CDR3 is 14 residues. Trimming cost V 0 bases and J 1 base, with 10 bases left between them. Looked up from germline, CDR1 is GTSNPN and CDR2 is SVGIG (reference sequence). Here the CDR3 reads CAWSVRGWSYEQYF. The CDR3 DNA reads TGTGCCTGGAGTGTACGGGGATGGTCCTACGAGCAGTACTTC.

CDR3 nucleotides: TGTGCCAGCAGCAGAGGGGGGGGCGGCACAGATACGCAGTATTTT. Its translation: CASSRGGGGTDTQYF. The genes are TRBV5-6 and TRBJ2-3, with D possibly matching TRBD2 (7 bases). Between the trimmed V and J ends, which lost 4 bases and 1 base, there was a span of 13 bases. Per germline, CDR1 SGHDT and CDR2 YYEEEE. The CDR3 is 15 residues long. Filled out from reference TRBV5-6 and TRBJ2-3, the complete variable domain reads DAGVTQSPTHLIKTRGQQVTLRCSPKSGHDTVSWYQQALGQGPQFIFQYYEEEERQRGNFPDRFSGHQFPNYSSELNVNALLLGDSALYLCASSRGGGGTDTQYFGPGTRLTVL.

Notes on this clone: Other DNA sequences in this specimen translate into the identical CDR3. The CDR3 DNA reads TGTGCCAGCAGCCCGGGGACTAGCGGGGGGTACAATGAGCAGTTCTTC. Amino acids: CASSPGTSGGYNEQFF. The V call is TRBV4-2, the J call TRBJ2-1; 15 bases line up with TRBD2. The CDR3 extends over 16 amino acids. Trimming at V came to 4 bases and at J to 4 bases, leaving 2 bases not matched to a gene. Germline loops: CDR1 LGHNA, CDR2 YNFKEQ.